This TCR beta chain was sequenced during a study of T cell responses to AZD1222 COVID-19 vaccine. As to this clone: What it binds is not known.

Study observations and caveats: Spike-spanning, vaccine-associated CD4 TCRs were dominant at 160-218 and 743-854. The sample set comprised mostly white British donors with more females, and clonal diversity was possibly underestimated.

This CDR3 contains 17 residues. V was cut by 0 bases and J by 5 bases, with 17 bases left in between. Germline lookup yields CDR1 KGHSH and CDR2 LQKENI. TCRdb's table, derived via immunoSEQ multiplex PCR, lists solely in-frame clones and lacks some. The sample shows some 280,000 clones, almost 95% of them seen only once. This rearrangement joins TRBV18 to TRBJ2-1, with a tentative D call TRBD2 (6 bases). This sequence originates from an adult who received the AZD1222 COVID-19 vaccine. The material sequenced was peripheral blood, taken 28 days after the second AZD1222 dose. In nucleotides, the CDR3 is TGTGCCAGCTCACCACCGCTGGGACTCACGCGCAACAATGAGCAGTTCTTC. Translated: CASSPPLGLTRNNEQFF.